This T cell receptor beta chain was captured by sequencing in a study of shared clonotypes between healthy human individuals. Study details: Three plates were used per donor for CD4 naive, three for CD4 memory, two for CD8 naive and one for CD8 memory.

For this clone: Its target is not known.

Study observations and caveats: Larger estimated richness was generally recorded for naive subsets relative to memory subsets. An expected dependence of interdonor clonotype sharing on sequencing depth was noted.

Profiled with immunoSEQ multiplex PCR; TCRdb holds only in-frame clones, not every one. The sample has 2 million to 3 million clones, roughly 93% seen once. The CDR3 sequence is 16 residues long. The V end was cut by 8 bases, the J end by 4 bases, with 22 bases between. Germline V gives CDR1 LNHDA, CDR2 SQIVND (reference sequence). A CD45RA+ naive subset and a CD45RA-negative memory subset were split from CD4+ cells. Sequencing was performed on naive CD4+ T cells from PBMCs. Described subset: CD45RA+ positively selected. The source is a man between 18 and 29 years old in good health. Some clones in this sample may be carry-over from other donors' samples. J is TRBJ2-3 and V is TRBV19; D is perhaps TRBD1 or TRBD2 (7 bases each). CDR3 protein: CASRPGGEGRADTQYF. CDR3 DNA: TGTGCCAGTCGCCCAGGGGGGGAGGGCCGTGCAGATACGCAGTATTTT.